This T cell receptor (beta chain) was profiled in a study of cytomegalovirus exposure and HLA in healthy donors. Findings and caveats of the study: The authors reported that TCR beta sequences could predict HLA-A and HLA-B alleles. These predictions were accurate for most subjects in the first cohort. The sole available immune exposure information was CMV serostatus. In a later analysis, common viral pathogens appeared linked to several of the most significant clusters.

About this clone itself: The antigen is unknown.

The PCR made use of 60 Vbeta and 13 Jbeta primers. Sequencing used immunoSEQ multiplex PCR; TCRdb keeps in-frame clones, though not all of them. This sample yields about 150,000 clones, of which nearly 80% are seen a single time; over 2% belongs to the top ten. V gave up 3 bases and J gave up 2 bases; unmatched junction bases: 6. Germline CDR1 and CDR2: MNHEY and SMNVEV (reference sequence). This CDR3 is built from 15 residues. The receptor was derived from a man aged 25 to 40 in good health and CMV-seronegative. The chain links TRBV27 to TRBJ2-5; TRBD2 matches 7 bases. Material: PBMCs. The CDR3 DNA sequence: TGTGCCAGCAGTTTTAGGTGGGGGGGTCAAGAGACCCAGTACTTC. Translated, it gives CASSFRWGGQETQYF.